The clone carrying this T cell receptor (beta chain) was picked up many times. The target antigen is unknown. Each person with ophthalmopathy scored at least 3 on the Clinical Activity Score, reached NOSPECS grade 4 or higher, and had been ill under 3 months. Patients showing uncontrolled infection, other autoimmune disease, pregnancy or lactation were ineligible. Diagnoses used clinical symptoms, serum thyroxine and TRAb, thyroid ultrasound and orbital computed tomography. This sample was included in a study of T cells in Graves' hyperthyroidism and ophthalmopathy. The CDR3 length is 14 residues. Trimming removed 3 bases from V and 7 bases from J, with 16 bases in between. The germline gives CDR1 MNHNY, CDR2 SVGAGI (reference sequence). Study-level findings and limits: Separating ophthalmopathy from stable hyperthyroidism was achieved by a 13 V-J model.

What was amplified from RNA transcripts were TCR beta CDR3 regions. A set of HTBI primers served as the primers for a first-round RT-PCR of the TCR CDR3. TCRdb re-called the multiplex PCR reads with MiXCR, one entry per CDR3 protein. The sample lists hundreds of thousands of distinct CDR3 sequences; around 15% were seen once. V is TRBV6-6 and J is TRBJ2-7; D possibly corresponds to TRBD2 (6 bases). The receptor was derived from a woman aged 60-75 years with Graves' ophthalmopathy. The specimen was blood. The CDR3 DNA reads TGTGCCAGCAGTTATCCGGGACTCCCCTCTGAGCAGTACTTC. Encoded protein: CASSYPGLPSEQYF.